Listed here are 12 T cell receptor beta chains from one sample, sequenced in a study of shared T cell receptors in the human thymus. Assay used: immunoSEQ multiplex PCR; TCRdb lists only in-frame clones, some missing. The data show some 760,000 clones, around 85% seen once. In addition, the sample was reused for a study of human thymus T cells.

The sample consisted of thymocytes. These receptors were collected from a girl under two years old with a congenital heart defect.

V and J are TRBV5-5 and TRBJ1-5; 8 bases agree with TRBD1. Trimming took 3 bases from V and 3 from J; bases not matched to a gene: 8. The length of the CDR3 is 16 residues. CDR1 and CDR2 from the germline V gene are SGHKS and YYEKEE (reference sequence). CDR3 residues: CASSCGQGPDNQPQHF. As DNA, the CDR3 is TGTGCCAGCAGCTGCGGACAGGGCCCGGACAATCAGCCCCAGCATTTT.

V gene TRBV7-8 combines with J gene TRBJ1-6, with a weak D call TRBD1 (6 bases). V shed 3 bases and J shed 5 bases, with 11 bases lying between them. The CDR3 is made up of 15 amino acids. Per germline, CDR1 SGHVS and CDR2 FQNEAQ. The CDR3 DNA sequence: TGTGCCAGCAGCTTGAGGGCAGGGGATAATTCACCCCTCCACTTT. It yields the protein CASSLRAGDNSPLHF.

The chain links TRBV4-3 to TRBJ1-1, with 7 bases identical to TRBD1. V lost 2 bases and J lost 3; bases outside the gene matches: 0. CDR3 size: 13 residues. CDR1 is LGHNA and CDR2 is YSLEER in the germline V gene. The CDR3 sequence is CASSQQGDTEAFF. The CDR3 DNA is TGCGCCAGCAGCCAACAGGGGGACACTGAAGCTTTCTTT.

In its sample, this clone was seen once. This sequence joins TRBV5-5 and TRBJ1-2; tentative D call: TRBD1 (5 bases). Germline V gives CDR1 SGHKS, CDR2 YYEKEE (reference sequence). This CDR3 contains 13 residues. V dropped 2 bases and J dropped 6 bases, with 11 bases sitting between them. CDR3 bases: TGTGCCAGCAGCTTAGAAGGGGCGAATGGCTACACCTTC. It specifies CASSLEGANGYTF.

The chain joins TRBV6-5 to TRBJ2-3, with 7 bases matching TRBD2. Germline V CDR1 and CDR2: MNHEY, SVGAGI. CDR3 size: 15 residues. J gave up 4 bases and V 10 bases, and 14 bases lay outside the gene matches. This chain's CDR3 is CATLSPAGSSDTQYF. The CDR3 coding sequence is TGTGCCACCCTTTCTCCAGCGGGGTCCTCAGATACGCAGTATTTT.

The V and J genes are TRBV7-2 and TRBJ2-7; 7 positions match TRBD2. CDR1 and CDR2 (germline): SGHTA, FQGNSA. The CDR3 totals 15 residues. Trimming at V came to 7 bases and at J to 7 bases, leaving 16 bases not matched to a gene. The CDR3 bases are TGTGCCAGCAAAGGTTCGGGGGAAGCGGGGAAGGAGCAGTACTTC. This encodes CASKGSGEAGKEQYF.

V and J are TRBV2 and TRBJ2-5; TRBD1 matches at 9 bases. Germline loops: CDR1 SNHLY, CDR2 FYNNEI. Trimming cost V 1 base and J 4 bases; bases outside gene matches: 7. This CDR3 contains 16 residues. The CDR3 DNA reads TGTGCCAGCAGTGAAGGGGCGGGACAGGGAGGAGAGACCCAGTACTTC. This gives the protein CASSEGAGQGGETQYF. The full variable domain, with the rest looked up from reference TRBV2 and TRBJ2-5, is EPEVTQTPSHQVTQMGQEVILRCVPISNHLYFYWYRQILGQKVEFLVSFYNNEISEKSEIFDDQFSVERPDGSNFTLKIRSTKLEDSAMYFCASSEGAGQGGETQYFGPGTRLLVL.

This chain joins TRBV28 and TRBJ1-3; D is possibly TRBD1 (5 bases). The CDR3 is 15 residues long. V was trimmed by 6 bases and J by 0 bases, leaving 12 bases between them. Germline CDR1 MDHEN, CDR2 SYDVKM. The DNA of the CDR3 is TGTGCCAGCAGGCAAGACAGACCCTCTGGAAACACCATATATTTT. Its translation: CASRQDRPSGNTIYF. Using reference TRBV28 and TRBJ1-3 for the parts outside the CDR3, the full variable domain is DVKVTQSSRYLVKRTGEKVFLECVQDMDHENMFWYRQDPGLGLRLIYFSYDVKMKEKGDIPEGYSVSREKKERFSLILESASTNQTSMYLCASRQDRPSGNTIYFGEGSWLTVV.

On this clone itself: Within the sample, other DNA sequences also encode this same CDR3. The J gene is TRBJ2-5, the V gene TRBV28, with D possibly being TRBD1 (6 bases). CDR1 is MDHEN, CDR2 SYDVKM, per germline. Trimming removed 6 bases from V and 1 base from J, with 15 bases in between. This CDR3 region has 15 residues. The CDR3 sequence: CASRPPGQGQETQYF. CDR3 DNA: TGTGCCAGCAGACCTCCGGGACAAGGCCAAGAGACCCAGTACTTC.

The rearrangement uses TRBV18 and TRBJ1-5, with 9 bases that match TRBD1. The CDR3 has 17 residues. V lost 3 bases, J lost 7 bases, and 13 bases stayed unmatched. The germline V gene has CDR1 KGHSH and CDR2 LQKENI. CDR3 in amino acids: CASSPAPHTGGRQPQHF. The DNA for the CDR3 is TGTGCCAGCTCACCGGCTCCGCACACAGGGGGCCGACAGCCCCAGCATTTT.

The CDR3 DNA reads as TGTGCCAGCAGCTTAACCGTCGTGACAGGGCCTAGCACAGATACGCAGTATTTT. Translated, it gives CASSLTVVTGPSTDTQYF. The chain has TRBV7-9 and TRBJ2-3; TRBD1 agrees at 7 bases. V trimming: 2 bases; J trimming: 0 bases; junction bases outside the gene matches: 11. Germline CDR1 is SEHNR and CDR2 is FQNEAQ (reference sequence). CDR3 length: 18 amino acids.

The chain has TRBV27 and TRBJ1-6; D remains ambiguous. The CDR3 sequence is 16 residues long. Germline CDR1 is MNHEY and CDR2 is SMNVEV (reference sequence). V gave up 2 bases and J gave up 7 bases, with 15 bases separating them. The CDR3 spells CASSLQRPRGNSPLHF. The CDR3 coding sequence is TGTGCCAGCAGTTTACAGCGGCCTCGAGGGAATTCACCCCTCCACTTT.